Listed below are T cell receptor beta chains from one sample, sequenced in a study of T cell responses to AZD1222 COVID-19 vaccine. Clones were sequenced by immunoSEQ multiplex PCR, and TCRdb holds only the in-frame ones, with some missing. The sample contains 150,000 or so clones, approximately 90% of which appear only once. The sample consisted of peripheral blood, taken 28 days after the second AZD1222 dose. All receptors derive from an adult who received the AZD1222 COVID-19 vaccine. Both conserved end residues are trimmed from each CDR3.

CDR3: ASSIGAGSWGTEAF; J: TRBJ1-1; V: TRBV19
CDR3: ASSSLAAYSTDTQY; J: TRBJ2-3; V: TRBV5-6
CDR3: ASSAGGLGGYT; J: TRBJ1-2; V: TRBV12-3/TRBV12-4
CDR3: ASSLAGGHEQF; J: TRBJ2-1; V: TRBV5-6
CDR3: ASSQPQEKLF; J: TRBJ1-4; V: TRBV4-1
CDR3: ASKRPGKNTEAF; J: TRBJ1-1; V: TRBV6-5
CDR3: ASSFWDRGRNEQF; J: TRBJ2-1; V: TRBV13
CDR3: ASSQASGQRRSLISYEQY; J: TRBJ2-7; V: TRBV14
CDR3: ASSLIRAGGHGYT; J: TRBJ1-2; V: TRBV7-9
CDR3: ASSQEDRGRDGYT; J: TRBJ1-2; V: TRBV3-1/TRBV3-2
CDR3: ASGSGTGARYGYT; J: TRBJ1-2; V: TRBV12-5
CDR3: ASSTRTSGRPGELF; J: TRBJ2-2; V: TRBV19
CDR3: ASSLGTVIYGYT; J: TRBJ1-2; V: TRBV11-2
CDR3: ASSYSPEANQPQH; J: TRBJ1-5; V: TRBV6-5
CDR3: ASSFQNAGGGLH; J: TRBJ1-6; V: TRBV7-2
CDR3: ASSYPDRGLDEQF; J: TRBJ2-1; V: TRBV7-2
CDR3: ASRNSASSYNEQF; J: TRBJ2-1; V: TRBV28
CDR3: ASSEFDLINEKLF; J: TRBJ1-4; V: TRBV2
CDR3: ASRIGGRRADTQY; J: TRBJ2-3; V: TRBV5-5
CDR3: ASSLEGETGELF; J: TRBJ2-2; V: TRBV5-1
CDR3: ASSFNLAGAPYEQY; J: TRBJ2-7; V: TRBV7-2
CDR3: ASHKFNPYNEQF; J: TRBJ2-1; V: TRBV28
CDR3: ASSQVVRGEKLF; J: TRBJ1-4; V: TRBV4-3
CDR3: ASSQAATGMYSEQY; J: TRBJ2-7; V: TRBV3-1/TRBV3-2
CDR3: ASSLGQGPNQPQH; J: TRBJ1-5; V: TRBV11-2
CDR3: ASSYRTSTETQY; J: TRBJ2-5; V: TRBV5-4
CDR3: ASSIRPSSNQPQH; J: TRBJ1-5; V: TRBV19
CDR3: ASSSLPGARENTEAF; J: TRBJ1-1; V: TRBV6-2/TRBV6-3
CDR3: ASSIGFRASGYNEQF; J: TRBJ2-1; V: TRBV19
CDR3: ASSFSGRVYTQY; J: TRBJ2-3; V: TRBV27
CDR3: SVIGAYTEAF; J: TRBJ1-1; V: TRBV29-1
CDR3: ASSYYNRDPNYGYT; J: TRBJ1-2; V: TRBV6-2/TRBV6-3
CDR3: ATSRGGNEKLF; J: TRBJ1-4; V: TRBV15
CDR3: ASSIPGLEQY; J: TRBJ2-7; V: TRBV28
CDR3: ASKDRGGTEAF; J: TRBJ1-1; V: TRBV25-1
CDR3: ASSIGRVYNEQF; J: TRBJ2-1; V: TRBV19
CDR3: ASSQELFFYGYT; J: TRBJ1-2; V: TRBV4-3
CDR3: ASSQESDRVNTEAF; J: TRBJ1-1; V: TRBV4-1
CDR3: ASRPLDSLYGYT; J: TRBJ1-2; V: TRBV19
CDR3: ARSLKARGLAGGRGYNEQF; J: TRBJ2-1; V: TRBV7-6
CDR3: ASTQGSMPQY; J: TRBJ2-5; V: TRBV7-9
CDR3: ASSTGLGRSQGNEQF; J: TRBJ2-1; V: TRBV7-3
CDR3: ASSPRPLNGYNEQF; J: TRBJ2-1; V: TRBV27
CDR3: ASSTGQGNYGYT; J: TRBJ1-2; V: TRBV7-9
CDR3: ASRTGLAGVDEQF; J: TRBJ2-1; V: TRBV27
CDR3: ASSYFFGPDQPQH; J: TRBJ1-5; V: TRBV6-6
CDR3: SASRAGGDNEQF; J: TRBJ2-1; V: TRBV20-1
CDR3: ASRRDRGVNTEAF; J: TRBJ1-1; V: TRBV19
CDR3: ASSLTAETQY; J: TRBJ2-5; V: TRBV12-3/TRBV12-4
CDR3: ASSQVAASGSGYT; J: TRBJ1-2; V: TRBV14
CDR3: ASTEQGRNNSPLH; J: TRBJ1-6; V: TRBV7-2
CDR3: ASSEDSSGANVLT; J: TRBJ2-6; V: TRBV4-1
CDR3: SVEGRKVTDTQY; J: TRBJ2-3; V: TRBV29-1
CDR3: ASSLSSNNEQF; J: TRBJ2-1; V: TRBV11-3
CDR3: ASSLRAGGGEQY; J: TRBJ2-7; V: TRBV7-2
CDR3: ASSELRKSSGANVLT; J: TRBJ2-6; V: TRBV10-1
CDR3: ASSLNSLRGSAILRSMNTEAF; J: TRBJ1-1; V: TRBV27